The 21 T cell receptor beta chains given below trace back to one sample, sequenced in a study of human T cells and chemical hapten exposure. The time point is: pre-sensitization, week 0. This sample's treatment: therapeutic diphenylcyclopropenone sensitization with weekly scalp DPC. TCRdb re-derived calls from the RACE reads in MiXCR, one entry per CDR3 protein. The table has some 250,000 distinct CDR3 sequences, 7.5% to 8% seen once; the top ten hold roughly 1.2%. Sequenced material: whole blood, taken in connection with sensitization to the hapten diphenylcyclopropenone (DPC). The receptors were sampled from a man aged 18 to 30 with alopecia areata. Some clones in this sample may be carry-over from other donors' samples.

The sample holds many counts of this clonotype. The rearrangement links TRBV6-2 or TRBV6-3 to TRBJ2-3; the match to TRBD2 covers 14 bases. In germline, CDR1 is MNHEY, CDR2 SVGEGT. Losses at the gene ends were 2 bases for V and 0 bases for J; bases not matched to a gene: 10. This CDR3 is built from 20 residues. CDR3 sequence (DNA): TGTGCCAGCAGTTACGTCGGGACTAGCGGGGGATTGCCTAGCACAGATACGCAGTATTTT. This sequence encodes CASSYVGTSGGLPSTDTQYF.

This chain uses TRBV7-8 with TRBJ1-5; no clear D. With 6 bases removed from V and 9 bases from J, the gap between germline ends came to 15 bases. The V gene's germline CDR1 is SGHVS and CDR2 FQNEAQ. The CDR3 is 13 residues long. The CDR3 coding sequence is TGTGCCAGCAGTCCCGTACCCAGTCCGCCCCAGCATTTT. It codes for CASSPVPSPPQHF.

This chain uses TRBV7-9 with TRBJ1-4, with a weak D call TRBD1 (5 bases). The CDR3 runs 12 residues. Germline V gives CDR1 SEHNR, CDR2 FQNEAQ (reference sequence). V was cut by 7 bases and J by 6 bases, with 9 bases left in between. CDR3 amino acids: CASTMGDEKLFF. The CDR3, as DNA: TGTGCCAGCACCATGGGGGATGAAAAACTGTTTTTT.

The chain carries TRBV7-9 and TRBJ2-1, with 8 bases fitting TRBD1. Germline assignment: CDR1 SEHNR and CDR2 FQNEAQ (reference sequence). The J segment lost 1 base and the V segment lost 8 bases, leaving 7 bases of the junction unmatched. The CDR3 length is 15 residues. The CDR3 here is CASRPGGESYNEQFF. CDR3 nucleotide sequence: TGTGCCAGCCGCCCAGGGGGCGAGTCCTACAATGAGCAGTTCTTC.

This clonotype was observed at least ten times. The V gene is TRBV7-2, the J gene TRBJ2-7, with TRBD1 matching 8 bases. This CDR3 contains 16 residues. Trimming cost V 4 bases and J 2 bases; bases outside gene matches: 10. From germline, CDR1 is SGHTA and CDR2 FQGNSA. CDR3 nucleotide sequence: TGTGCCAGCAGCTCTCGCGGACAGGGATCAGCCTACGAGCAGTACTTC. Translated, it gives CASSSRGQGSAYEQYF.

This clonotype was counted a few times. V and J are TRBV12-3 or TRBV12-4 and TRBJ2-3; TRBD2 is a possible D gene (6 bases). The CDR3 runs to 16 residues. V lost 5 bases to trimming and J lost 1 base, with 16 bases between them. The CDR3 DNA is TGTGCCAGCAGTACGAGGGACTCCCCGGGCACAGATACGCAGTATTTT. It codes for CASSTRDSPGTDTQYF.

This clonotype appeared a few times. The junction departs from the called germline gene at one end, perhaps through a read error. The rearrangement joins TRBV29-1 to TRBJ1-1; TRBD1 might be the D (5 bases). Germline CDR1 is SQVTM and CDR2 is ANQGSEA. The CDR3 is 15 residues long. CDR3 sequence: CSVELRQSMKTEAFF. CDR3 DNA sequence: TGCAGCGTTGAACTTCGACAGTCGATGAAAACTGAAGCTTTCTTT. Full variable domain (remainder filled in from reference TRBV29-1 and TRBJ1-1): SAVISQKPSRDICQRGTSLTIQCQVDSQVTMMFWYRQQPGQSLTLIATANQGSEATYESGFVIDKFPISRPNLTFSTLTVSNMSPEDSSIYLCSVELRQSMKTEAFFGQGTRLTVV.

This clonotype was picked up a small number of times. The chain joins TRBV10-3 to TRBJ1-2, with 10 bases that match TRBD1. V lost 8 bases, J lost 6 bases, and 9 bases stayed unmatched. Germline V lookup: CDR1 ENHRY, CDR2 SYGVKD. The CDR3 is 14 residues long. In DNA form, the CDR3 reads TGTGCCATCCACGAGACAGGGGGCTCGGATGGCTACACCTTC. Its protein product is CAIHETGGSDGYTF.

A few counts support this clonotype. This sequence joins TRBV5-1 and TRBJ1-6; 7 positions agree with TRBD1. The CDR3 is 14 residues long. Germline CDR1 is SGHRS and CDR2 is YFSETQ. The junction had 8 bases not matched to a gene; V was cut back by 2 bases and J by 12 bases. CDR3 bases: TGCGCCAGCAGCTTCTCCGGACAGGTGGAACCCCTCCACTTT. Encoded protein: CASSFSGQVEPLHF.

V usage is TRBV4-3 and J usage is TRBJ2-5; 7 bases line up with TRBD1. The CDR3 contains 18 residues. CDR1 is LGHNA, CDR2 YSLEER, per germline. V dropped 4 bases and J dropped 2; count of bases not matched to a gene: 16. Written as DNA, the CDR3 is TGCGCCAGCAGCCCCCGAGGGGGCGCGGAGTACCCGCAAGAGACCCAGTACTTC. This gives the protein CASSPRGGAEYPQETQYF.

This clonotype has a handful of counts. The chain links TRBV9 to TRBJ2-1; 8 bases align to TRBD1. Germline V gene data show CDR1 as SGDLS and CDR2 as YYNGEE. The CDR3 runs to 19 residues. After removal of 1 base from V and 0 bases from J, the junction contained 12 bases not matched to a gene. The DNA of the CDR3 is TGTGCCAGCAGCGTACGACTCGGACAGGGAGAACCCTCCTACAATGAGCAGTTCTTC. Protein product: CASSVRLGQGEPSYNEQFF.

The rearrangement joins TRBV20-1 to TRBJ1-1; tentatively, D is TRBD1 (6 bases). Per germline, CDR1 DFQATT and CDR2 SNEGSKA (reference sequence). Deletions cut 0 bases from V and 1 base from J, with 21 bases between. The CDR3 length is 18 residues. CDR3 in DNA: TGCAGTGCTAGAGATTCGCTCCTACAGGGCTGGGGGAACACTGAAGCTTTCTTT. It encodes CSARDSLLQGWGNTEAFF.

The chain recombines TRBV7-9 with TRBJ1-6; D is undetermined. Trimming pared 5 bases from V and 8 bases from J, leaving 10 bases between. This CDR3 is 13 amino acids long. Per germline, CDR1 SEHNR and CDR2 FQNEAQ (reference sequence). CDR3 protein: CASSRVRDSPLHF. The CDR3 DNA reads TGTGCCAGCAGCCGAGTACGGGATTCACCCCTCCACTTT.

Ten or more counts support this clonotype. V is TRBV9 and J is TRBJ1-1; 10 bases align to TRBD1. This CDR3 contains 17 residues. Germline V gene sequence: CDR1 SGDLS, CDR2 YYNGEE. With V trimmed by 4 bases and J by 0 bases, 9 bases remained unmatched. This CDR3 reads CASSPGTGVGMNTEAFF. CDR3 DNA sequence: TGTGCCAGCAGCCCCGGGACAGGGGTCGGGATGAACACTGAAGCTTTCTTT.

The J gene is TRBJ1-1, the V gene TRBV12-3 or TRBV12-4, with a weak D call TRBD1 (6 bases). Trimming shortened V by 5 bases and J by 1 base, and 11 bases separated the two germline ends. The CDR3 length is 14 residues. The CDR3 nucleotides are TGTGCCAGCAGTCCAGAGGGGGGGAACACTGAAGCTTTCTTT. This gives the protein CASSPEGGNTEAFF.

V usage is TRBV29-1 and J usage is TRBJ1-2; D gene ambiguous. V lost 1 base, J lost 5 bases, and 23 bases lay in between. Germline V lookup: CDR1 SQVTM, CDR2 ANQGSEA. This CDR3 region has 17 residues. CDR3 coding DNA: TGCAGCGTTGAAGGGGAGGTAGGGCAGGAGTTTTATTATGGCTACACCTTC. It specifies CSVEGEVGQEFYYGYTF.

This clonotype was counted ten times or more. J is TRBJ1-5 and V is TRBV15; 10 nucleotides line up with TRBD1. V gave up 7 bases and J gave up 2 bases; unmatched junction bases: 2. This CDR3 has 14 residues. Germline-derived CDR1 and CDR2 are LNHNV and YYDKDF (reference sequence). The CDR3 DNA reads TGTGCCACCACGGGGACAGGGGGCAATCAGCCCCAGCATTTT. This codes for CATTGTGGNQPQHF.

This clonotype has just a few counts. In nucleotides, the CDR3 is TGTGCCAGCTATACCGGGACAGGGAAGTACACTGAAGCTTTCTTT. Encoded protein: CASYTGTGKYTEAFF. The chain uses TRBV7-9 and TRBJ1-1; TRBD1 matches 9 bases. Germline lookup yields CDR1 SEHNR and CDR2 FQNEAQ (reference sequence). J lost 3 bases, V lost 8 bases, and 10 bases had no gene match. This CDR3 is 15 amino acids long.

The CDR3 here is CASSQDGGEETQYF. The CDR3 DNA reads as TGCGCCAGCAGCCAAGACGGAGGGGAAGAGACCCAGTACTTC. The rearrangement uses TRBV4-1 and TRBJ2-5; D may be TRBD2 (6 bases). The CDR3 extends over 14 amino acids. CDR1 is MGHRA, CDR2 YSYEKL, per germline. Trimming pared 0 bases from V and 3 bases from J, leaving 8 bases between.

This clonotype was counted only a few times. The chain couples TRBV6-5 to TRBJ1-1; 7 bases agree with TRBD1. Germline CDR1 and CDR2: MNHEY and SVGAGI. This CDR3 comprises 14 residues. J lost 2 bases, V lost 5 bases, and 5 bases had no gene match. The CDR3 region has the DNA TGTGCCAGCAGTCATGACAGGGTTAACACTGAAGCTTTCTTT. Translated: CASSHDRVNTEAFF.

This chain uses TRBV6-5 with TRBJ2-6; no reliable D call. CDR1 and CDR2 from the germline V gene are MNHEY and SVGAGI. The germline V and J ends were trimmed by 5 bases and 0 bases, with 11 bases remaining between them. The CDR3 has 16 residues. The CDR3 DNA sequence: TGTGCCAGCAGTCCCCGGGCCCCCTCTGGGGCCAACGTCCTGACTTTC. This codes for CASSPRAPSGANVLTF.